The next 3 T cell receptor beta chains were all read from a single sample in a study of T cell changes during pregnancy in multiple sclerosis. The repertoire was sequenced with immunoSEQ multiplex PCR; TCRdb's copy has only in-frame clones and lacks some. The sample carries 60,000 to 65,000 clones, around 93% recorded once. This specimen consisted of peripheral blood, obtained in the second trimester of pregnancy. These receptors originate from a female donor in good health, enrolled as a control in a pregnancy study.

The J gene is TRBJ1-4, the V gene TRBV6-5, with D uncertain. The CDR3 sequence is 13 residues long. V was pared by 3 bases and J by 8 bases, with 10 bases between. Germline V gene data show CDR1 as MNHEY and CDR2 as SVGAGI. Here the CDR3 reads CASSYSGPEKLFF. CDR3 coding DNA: TGTGCCAGCAGTTATTCGGGTCCGGAAAAACTGTTTTTT.

The chain is built from TRBV28 and TRBJ2-7, with a weak D call TRBD1 (6 bases). V dropped 7 bases and J dropped 3 bases, with 19 bases sitting between them. This CDR3 region has 15 residues. The germline V gene encodes CDR1 MDHEN and CDR2 SYDVKM. The CDR3 DNA sequence: TGTGCCAGCAAACAGGGCAACACTGACCTCTACGAGCAGTACTTC. It specifies CASKQGNTDLYEQYF.

The chain employs TRBV13 and TRBJ2-2; 7 nucleotides agree with TRBD2. CDR3 length equals 16 residues. J was trimmed by 1 base and V by 3 bases; bases with no gene match: 5. Germline V gives CDR1 PRHDT, CDR2 FYEKMQ (reference sequence). CDR3: CASSFGGGGNTGELFF. The CDR3 DNA is TGTGCCAGCAGCTTCGGCGGGGGAGGGAACACCGGGGAGCTGTTTTTT.